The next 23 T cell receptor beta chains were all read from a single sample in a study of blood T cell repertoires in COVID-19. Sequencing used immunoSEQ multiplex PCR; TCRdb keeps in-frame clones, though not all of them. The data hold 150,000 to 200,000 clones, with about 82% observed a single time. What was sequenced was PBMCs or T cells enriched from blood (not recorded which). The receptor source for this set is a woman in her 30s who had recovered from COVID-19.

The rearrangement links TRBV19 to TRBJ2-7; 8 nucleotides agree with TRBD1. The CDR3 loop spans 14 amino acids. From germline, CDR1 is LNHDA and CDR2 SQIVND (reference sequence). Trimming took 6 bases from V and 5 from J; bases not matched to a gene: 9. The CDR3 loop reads CASSPPQGDDEQYF. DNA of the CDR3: TGTGCCAGTAGCCCCCCACAGGGGGACGACGAGCAGTACTTC.

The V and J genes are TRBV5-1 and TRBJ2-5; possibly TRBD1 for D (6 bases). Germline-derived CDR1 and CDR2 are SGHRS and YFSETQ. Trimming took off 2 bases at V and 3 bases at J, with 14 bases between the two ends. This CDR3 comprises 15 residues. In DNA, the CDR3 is TGCGCCAGCAGCTTTGTTGACACAGGGAAAGAGACCCAGTACTTC. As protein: CASSFVDTGKETQYF.

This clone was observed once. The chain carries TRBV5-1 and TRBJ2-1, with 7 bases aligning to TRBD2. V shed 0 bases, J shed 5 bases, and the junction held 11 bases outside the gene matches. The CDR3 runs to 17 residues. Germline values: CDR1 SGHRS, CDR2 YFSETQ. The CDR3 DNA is TGCGCCAGCAGCTTGGGTCCTTCCGGGACTACAGACAATGAGCAGTTCTTC. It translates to CASSLGPSGTTDNEQFF.

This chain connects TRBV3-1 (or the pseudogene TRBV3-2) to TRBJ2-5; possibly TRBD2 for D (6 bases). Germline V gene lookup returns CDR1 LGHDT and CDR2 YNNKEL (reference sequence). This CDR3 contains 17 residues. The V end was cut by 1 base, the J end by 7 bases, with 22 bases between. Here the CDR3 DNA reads TGTGCCAGCAGCCAAGTTTCAAGACAGCCCAGAGCGGGGACCCAGTACTTC. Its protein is CASSQVSRQPRAGTQYF.

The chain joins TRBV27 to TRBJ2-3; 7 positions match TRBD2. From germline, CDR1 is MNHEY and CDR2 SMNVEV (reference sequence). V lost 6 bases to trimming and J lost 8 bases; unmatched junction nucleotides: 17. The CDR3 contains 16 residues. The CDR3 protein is CASRRGGPWEEGTQYF. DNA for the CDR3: TGTGCCAGCAGGCGGGGAGGGCCGTGGGAGGAAGGTACGCAGTATTTT.

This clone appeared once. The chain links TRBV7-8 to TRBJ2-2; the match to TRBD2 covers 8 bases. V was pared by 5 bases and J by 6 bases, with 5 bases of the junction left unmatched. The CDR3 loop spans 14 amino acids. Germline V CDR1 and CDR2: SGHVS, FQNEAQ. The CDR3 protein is CASSPWTSPGELFF. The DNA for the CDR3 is TGTGCCAGCAGCCCTTGGACTAGCCCCGGGGAGCTGTTTTTT.

The CDR3 reads CATPFNELGTNYGYTF. In DNA form, the CDR3 reads TGTGCCACCCCCTTCAATGAACTGGGCACCAACTATGGCTACACCTTC. The rearrangement uses TRBV27 and TRBJ1-2; D remains unclear. CDR3 length: 16 residues. The germline CDR1 and CDR2 sequences are MNHEY and SMNVEV (reference sequence). Between the trimmed V and J ends, which lost 10 bases and 2 bases, there was a span of 23 bases.

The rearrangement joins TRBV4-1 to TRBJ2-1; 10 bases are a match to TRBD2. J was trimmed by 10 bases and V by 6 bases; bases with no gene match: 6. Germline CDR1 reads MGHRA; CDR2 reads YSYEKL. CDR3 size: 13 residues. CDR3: CASSAATSGEQFF. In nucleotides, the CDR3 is TGCGCCAGCAGTGCCGCGACTAGCGGGGAGCAGTTCTTC.

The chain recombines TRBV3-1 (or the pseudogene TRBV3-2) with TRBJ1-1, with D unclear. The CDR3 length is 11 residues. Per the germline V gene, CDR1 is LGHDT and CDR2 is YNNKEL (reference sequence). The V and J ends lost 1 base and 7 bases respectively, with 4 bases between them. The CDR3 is CASSQANEAFF. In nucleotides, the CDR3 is TGTGCCAGCAGCCAAGCCAATGAAGCTTTCTTT.

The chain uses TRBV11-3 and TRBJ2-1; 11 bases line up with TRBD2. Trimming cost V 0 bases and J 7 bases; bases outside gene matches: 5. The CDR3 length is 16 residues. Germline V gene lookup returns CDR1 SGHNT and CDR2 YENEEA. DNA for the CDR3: TGTGCCAGCAGCTTAGATTTAGCGGGAGGGCGGAATGAGCAGTTCTTC. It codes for CASSLDLAGGRNEQFF.

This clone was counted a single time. The CDR3 nucleotides are TGTGCCAGCAGCCCGGGACAGGGATCCTACGAGCAGTACTTC. Amino acids: CASSPGQGSYEQYF. The chain uses TRBV6-5 and TRBJ2-7; 9 bases map to TRBD1. V trimming: 6 bases; J trimming: 1 base; junction bases outside the gene matches: 4. The CDR3 runs 14 residues. Germline lookup yields CDR1 MNHEY and CDR2 SVGAGI.

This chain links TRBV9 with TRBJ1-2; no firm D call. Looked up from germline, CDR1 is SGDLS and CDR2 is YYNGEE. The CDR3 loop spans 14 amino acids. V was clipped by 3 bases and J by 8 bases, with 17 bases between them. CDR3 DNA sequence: TGTGCCAGCAGCGGTTTCTTGAGGGCCGGAGGCTACACCTTC. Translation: CASSGFLRAGGYTF.

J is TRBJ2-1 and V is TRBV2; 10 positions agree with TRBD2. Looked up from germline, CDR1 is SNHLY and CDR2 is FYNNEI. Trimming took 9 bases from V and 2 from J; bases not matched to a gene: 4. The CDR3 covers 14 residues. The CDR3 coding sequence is TGTGCCAGAGGACTAGCGGTGGCCTACAATGAGCAGTTCTTC. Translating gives CARGLAVAYNEQFF. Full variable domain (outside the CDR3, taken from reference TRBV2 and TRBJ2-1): EPEVTQTPSHQVTQMGQEVILRCVPISNHLYFYWYRQILGQKVEFLVSFYNNEISEKSEIFDDQFSVERPDGSNFTLKIRSTKLEDSAMYFCARGLAVAYNEQFFGPGTRLTVL.

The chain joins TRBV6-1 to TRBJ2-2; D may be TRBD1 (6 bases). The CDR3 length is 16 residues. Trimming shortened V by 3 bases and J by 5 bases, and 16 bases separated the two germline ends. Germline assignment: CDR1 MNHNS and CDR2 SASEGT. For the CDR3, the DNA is TGTGCCAGCAGTGAGGGCAGGGGCGCTGGTACCGGGGAGCTGTTTTTT. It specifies CASSEGRGAGTGELFF.

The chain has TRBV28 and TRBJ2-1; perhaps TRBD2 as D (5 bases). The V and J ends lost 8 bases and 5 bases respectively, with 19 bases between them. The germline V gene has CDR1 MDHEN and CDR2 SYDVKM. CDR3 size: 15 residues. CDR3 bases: TGTGCCAGCGCCCCTAGCTCGGCAGACCACAATGAGCAGTTCTTC. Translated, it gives CASAPSSADHNEQFF.

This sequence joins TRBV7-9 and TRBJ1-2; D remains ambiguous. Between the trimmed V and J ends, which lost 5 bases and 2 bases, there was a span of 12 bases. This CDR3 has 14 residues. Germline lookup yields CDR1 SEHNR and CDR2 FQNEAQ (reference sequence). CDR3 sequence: CASSRLVANYGYTF. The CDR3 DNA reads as TGTGCCAGCAGCCGACTCGTTGCGAACTATGGCTACACCTTC.

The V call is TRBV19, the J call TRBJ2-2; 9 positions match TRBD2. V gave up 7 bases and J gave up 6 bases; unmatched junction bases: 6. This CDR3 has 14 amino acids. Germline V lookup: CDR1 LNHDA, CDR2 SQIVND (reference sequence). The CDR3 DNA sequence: TGTGCCAGTACCGGCGGGAGGGCCCCCGGGGAGCTGTTTTTT. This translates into CASTGGRAPGELFF.

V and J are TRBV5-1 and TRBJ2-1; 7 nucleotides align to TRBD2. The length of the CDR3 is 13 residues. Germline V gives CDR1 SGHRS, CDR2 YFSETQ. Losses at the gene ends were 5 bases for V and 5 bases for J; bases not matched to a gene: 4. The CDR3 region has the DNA TGCGCCAGCAGGTCTAGCGGAAACAATGAGCAGTTCTTC. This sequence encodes CASRSSGNNEQFF.

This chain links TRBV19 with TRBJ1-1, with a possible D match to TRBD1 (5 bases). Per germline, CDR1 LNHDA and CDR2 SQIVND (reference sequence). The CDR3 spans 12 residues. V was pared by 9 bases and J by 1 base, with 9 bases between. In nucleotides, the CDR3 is TGTGCCAGCGTGGGGGGGAACACTGAAGCTTTCTTT. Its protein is CASVGGNTEAFF.

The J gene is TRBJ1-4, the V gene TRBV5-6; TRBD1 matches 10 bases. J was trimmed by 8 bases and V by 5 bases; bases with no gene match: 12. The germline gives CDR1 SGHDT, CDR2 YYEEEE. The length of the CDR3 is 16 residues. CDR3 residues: CASRLPDRGRREKLFF. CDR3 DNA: TGTGCCAGCAGGCTACCCGACAGGGGGCGCCGAGAAAAACTGTTTTTT.

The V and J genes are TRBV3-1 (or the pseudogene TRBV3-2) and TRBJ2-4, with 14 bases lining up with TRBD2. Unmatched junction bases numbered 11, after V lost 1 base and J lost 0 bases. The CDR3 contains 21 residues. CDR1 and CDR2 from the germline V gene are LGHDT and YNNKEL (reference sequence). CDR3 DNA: TGTGCCAGCAGCCAAGCTAACTCGGGACTAGCGGGAGCTGAAGCCAAAAACATTCAGTACTTC. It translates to CASSQANSGLAGAEAKNIQYF.

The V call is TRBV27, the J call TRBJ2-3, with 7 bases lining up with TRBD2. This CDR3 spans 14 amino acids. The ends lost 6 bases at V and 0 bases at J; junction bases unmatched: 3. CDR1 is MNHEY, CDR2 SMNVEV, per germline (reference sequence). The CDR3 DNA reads TGTGCCAGCAGGCAAGCGGGAAGCACAGATACGCAGTATTTT. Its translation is CASRQAGSTDTQYF.

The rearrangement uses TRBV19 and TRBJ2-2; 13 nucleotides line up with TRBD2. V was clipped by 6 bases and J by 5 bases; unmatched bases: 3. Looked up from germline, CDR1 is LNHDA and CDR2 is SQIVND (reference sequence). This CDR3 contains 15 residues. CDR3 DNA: TGTGCCAGTAGAAGGGGACTAGCGGGGACCGGGGAGCTGTTTTTT. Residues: CASRRGLAGTGELFF.